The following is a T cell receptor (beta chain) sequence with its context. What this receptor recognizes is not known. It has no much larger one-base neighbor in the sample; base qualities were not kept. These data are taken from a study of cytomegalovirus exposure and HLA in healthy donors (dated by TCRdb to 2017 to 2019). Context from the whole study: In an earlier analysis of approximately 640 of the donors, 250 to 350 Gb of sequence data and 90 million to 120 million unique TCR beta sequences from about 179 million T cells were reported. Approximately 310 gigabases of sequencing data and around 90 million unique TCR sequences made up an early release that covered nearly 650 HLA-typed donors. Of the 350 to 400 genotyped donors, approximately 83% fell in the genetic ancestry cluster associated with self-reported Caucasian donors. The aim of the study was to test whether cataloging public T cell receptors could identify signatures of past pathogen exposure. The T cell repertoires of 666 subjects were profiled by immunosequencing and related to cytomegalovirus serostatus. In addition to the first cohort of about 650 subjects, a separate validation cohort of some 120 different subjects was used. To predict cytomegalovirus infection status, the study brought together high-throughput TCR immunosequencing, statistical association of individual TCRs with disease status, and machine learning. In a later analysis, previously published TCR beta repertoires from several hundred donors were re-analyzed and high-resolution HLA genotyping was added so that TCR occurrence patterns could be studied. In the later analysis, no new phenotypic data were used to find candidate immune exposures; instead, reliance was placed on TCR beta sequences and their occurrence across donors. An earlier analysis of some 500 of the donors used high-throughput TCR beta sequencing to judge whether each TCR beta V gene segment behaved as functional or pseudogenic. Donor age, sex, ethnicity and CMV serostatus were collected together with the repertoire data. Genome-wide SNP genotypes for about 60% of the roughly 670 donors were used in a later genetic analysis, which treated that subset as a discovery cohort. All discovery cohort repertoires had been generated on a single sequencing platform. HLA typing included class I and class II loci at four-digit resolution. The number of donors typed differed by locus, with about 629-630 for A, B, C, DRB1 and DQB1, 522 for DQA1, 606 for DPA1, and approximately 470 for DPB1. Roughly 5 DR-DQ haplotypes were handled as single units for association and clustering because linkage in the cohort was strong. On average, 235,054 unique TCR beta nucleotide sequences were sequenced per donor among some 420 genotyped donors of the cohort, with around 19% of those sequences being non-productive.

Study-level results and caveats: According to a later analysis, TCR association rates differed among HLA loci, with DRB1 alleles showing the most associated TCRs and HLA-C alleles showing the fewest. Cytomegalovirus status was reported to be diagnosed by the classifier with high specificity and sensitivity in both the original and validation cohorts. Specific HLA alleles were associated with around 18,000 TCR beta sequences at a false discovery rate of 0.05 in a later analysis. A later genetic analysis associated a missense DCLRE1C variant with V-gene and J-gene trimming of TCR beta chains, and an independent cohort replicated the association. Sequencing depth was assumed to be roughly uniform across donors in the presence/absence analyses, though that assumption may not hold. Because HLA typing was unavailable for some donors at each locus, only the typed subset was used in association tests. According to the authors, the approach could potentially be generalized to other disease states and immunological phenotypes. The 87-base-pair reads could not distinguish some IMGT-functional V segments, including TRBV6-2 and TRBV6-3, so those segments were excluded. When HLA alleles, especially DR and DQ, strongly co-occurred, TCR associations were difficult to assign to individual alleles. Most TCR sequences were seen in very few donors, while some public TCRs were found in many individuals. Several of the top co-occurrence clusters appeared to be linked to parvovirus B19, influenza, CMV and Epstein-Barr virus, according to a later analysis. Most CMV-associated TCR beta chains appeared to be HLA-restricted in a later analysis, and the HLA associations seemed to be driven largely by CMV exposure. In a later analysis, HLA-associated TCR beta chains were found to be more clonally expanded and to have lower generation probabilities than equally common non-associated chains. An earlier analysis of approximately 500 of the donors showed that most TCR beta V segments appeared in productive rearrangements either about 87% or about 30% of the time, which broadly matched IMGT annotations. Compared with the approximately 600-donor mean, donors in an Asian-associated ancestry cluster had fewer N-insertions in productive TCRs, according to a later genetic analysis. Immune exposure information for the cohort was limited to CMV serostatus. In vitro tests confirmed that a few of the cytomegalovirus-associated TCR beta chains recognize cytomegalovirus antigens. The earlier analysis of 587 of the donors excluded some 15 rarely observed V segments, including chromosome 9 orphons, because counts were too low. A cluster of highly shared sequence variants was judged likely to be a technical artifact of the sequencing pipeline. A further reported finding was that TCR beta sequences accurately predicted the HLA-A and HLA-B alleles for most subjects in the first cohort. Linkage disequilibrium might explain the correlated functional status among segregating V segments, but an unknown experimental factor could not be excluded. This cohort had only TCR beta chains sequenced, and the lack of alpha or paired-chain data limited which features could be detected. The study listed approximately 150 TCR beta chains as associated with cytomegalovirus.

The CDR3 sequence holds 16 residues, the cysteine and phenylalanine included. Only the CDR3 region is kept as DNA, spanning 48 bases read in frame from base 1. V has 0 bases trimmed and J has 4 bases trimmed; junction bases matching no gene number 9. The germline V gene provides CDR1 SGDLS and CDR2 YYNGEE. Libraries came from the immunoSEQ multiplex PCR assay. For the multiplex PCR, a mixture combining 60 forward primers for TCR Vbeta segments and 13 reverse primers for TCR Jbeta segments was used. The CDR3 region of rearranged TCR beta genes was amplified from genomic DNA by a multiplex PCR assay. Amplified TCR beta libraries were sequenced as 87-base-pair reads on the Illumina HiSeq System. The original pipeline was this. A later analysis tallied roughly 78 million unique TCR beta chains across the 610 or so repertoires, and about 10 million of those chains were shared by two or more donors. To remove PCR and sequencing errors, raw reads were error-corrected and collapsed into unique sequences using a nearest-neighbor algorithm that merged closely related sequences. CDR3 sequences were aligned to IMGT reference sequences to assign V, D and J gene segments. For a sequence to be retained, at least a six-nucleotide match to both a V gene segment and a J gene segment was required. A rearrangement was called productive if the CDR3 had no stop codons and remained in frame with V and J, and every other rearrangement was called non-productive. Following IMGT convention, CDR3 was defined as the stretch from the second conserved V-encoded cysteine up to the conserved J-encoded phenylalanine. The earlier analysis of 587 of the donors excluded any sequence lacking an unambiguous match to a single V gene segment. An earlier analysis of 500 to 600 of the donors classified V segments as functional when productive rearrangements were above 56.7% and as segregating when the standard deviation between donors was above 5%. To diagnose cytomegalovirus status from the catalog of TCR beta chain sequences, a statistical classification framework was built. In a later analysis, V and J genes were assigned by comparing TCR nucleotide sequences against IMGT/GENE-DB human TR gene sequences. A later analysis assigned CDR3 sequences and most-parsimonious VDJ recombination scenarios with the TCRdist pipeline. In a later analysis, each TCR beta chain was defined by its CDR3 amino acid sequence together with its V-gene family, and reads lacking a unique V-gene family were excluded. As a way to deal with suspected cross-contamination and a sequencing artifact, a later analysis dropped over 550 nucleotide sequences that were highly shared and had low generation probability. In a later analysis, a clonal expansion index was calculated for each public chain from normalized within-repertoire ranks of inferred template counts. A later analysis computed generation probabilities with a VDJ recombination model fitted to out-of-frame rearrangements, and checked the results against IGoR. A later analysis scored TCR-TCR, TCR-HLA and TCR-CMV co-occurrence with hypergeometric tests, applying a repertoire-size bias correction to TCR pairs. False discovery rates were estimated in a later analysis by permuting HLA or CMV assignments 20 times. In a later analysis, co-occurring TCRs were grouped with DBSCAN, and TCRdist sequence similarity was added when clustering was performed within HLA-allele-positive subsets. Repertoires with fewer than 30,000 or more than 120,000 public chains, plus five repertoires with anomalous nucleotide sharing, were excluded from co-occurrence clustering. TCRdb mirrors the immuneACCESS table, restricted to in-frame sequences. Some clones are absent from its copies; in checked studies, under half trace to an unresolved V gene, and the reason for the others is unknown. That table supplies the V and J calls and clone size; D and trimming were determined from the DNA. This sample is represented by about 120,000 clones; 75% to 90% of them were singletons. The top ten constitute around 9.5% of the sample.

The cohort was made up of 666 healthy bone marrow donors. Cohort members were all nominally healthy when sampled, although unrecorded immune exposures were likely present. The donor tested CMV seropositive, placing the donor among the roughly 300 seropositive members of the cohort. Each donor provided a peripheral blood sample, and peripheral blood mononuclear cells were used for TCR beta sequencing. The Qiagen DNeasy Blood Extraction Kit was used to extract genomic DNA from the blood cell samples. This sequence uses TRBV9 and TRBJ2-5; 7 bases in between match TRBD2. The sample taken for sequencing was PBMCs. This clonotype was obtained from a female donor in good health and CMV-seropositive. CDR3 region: CASSVDRGTGGETQYF. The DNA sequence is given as TGTGCCAGCAGCGTAGATCGGGGGACGGGAGGAGAGACCCAGTACTTC.